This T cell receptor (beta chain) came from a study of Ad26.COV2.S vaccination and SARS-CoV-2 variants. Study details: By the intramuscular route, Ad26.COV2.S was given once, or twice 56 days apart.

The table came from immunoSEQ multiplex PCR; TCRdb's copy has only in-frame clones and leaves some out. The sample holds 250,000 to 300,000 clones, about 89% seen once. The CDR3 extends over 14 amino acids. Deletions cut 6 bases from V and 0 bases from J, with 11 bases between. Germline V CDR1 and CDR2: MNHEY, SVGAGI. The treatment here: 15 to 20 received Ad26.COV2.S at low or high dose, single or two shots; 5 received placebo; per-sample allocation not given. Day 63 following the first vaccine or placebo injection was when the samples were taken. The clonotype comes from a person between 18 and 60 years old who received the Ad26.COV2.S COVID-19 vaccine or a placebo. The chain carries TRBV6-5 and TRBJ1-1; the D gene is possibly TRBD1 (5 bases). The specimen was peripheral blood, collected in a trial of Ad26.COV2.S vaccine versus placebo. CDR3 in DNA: TGTGCCAGCAGGGGTACAGGCTTGAACACTGAAGCTTTCTTT. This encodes CASRGTGLNTEAFF.